This TCR beta chain is from a study of blood T cells in healthy people across ages. The study's findings and limits: Nothing was known about donor CMV status, and this possibly confounded expanded clonotype changes. Estimates of diversity drawn from one million T cells were considered underestimates. Higher diversity and more naive CD4+ cells were features of long-lived donors, compared to aged donors.

A second about 6 to 11 cycle PCR used barcoded and J-beta primers. TCRdb analysed the 5' RACE reads with MiXCR anew, one entry per CDR3 protein. The table lists 700,000 to 800,000 distinct CDR3 sequences, roughly 41% of them singletons. This clonotype was seen only a few times. Its antigen is undetermined. Germline CDR1 reads MDHEN; CDR2 reads SYDVKM. The CDR3 has 14 residues. Trimming removed 3 bases at V and 3 bases at J, with 11 bases between. They isolated at least 7 million PBMCs from each sample. This clonotype was obtained from a woman aged 55-69 years in good health. The chain recombines TRBV28 with TRBJ1-1; TRBD1 is a possible D gene (5 bases). Sample: blood. The CDR3 protein is CASSFGGLDTEAFF. CDR3 coding DNA: TGTGCCAGCAGTTTTGGGGGATTGGACACTGAAGCTTTCTTT.